This passage covers 9 T cell receptor beta chains from one sample sequenced in a study of CD4 and CD8 cells across lung adenocarcinoma regions. TCRdb itself ran the PCR reads through MiXCR, one entry per CDR3 protein. The sample has about 27,000 distinct CDR3 sequences; 53% are singletons. Material for sequencing was CD8+ T cells from the center of a lung tumor. These receptors were collected from a male donor with lung adenocarcinoma. The CD4 and CD8 labels of this study may be unreliable.

The chain links TRBV7-2 to TRBJ2-7, with TRBD2 matching over 11 bases. Per germline, CDR1 SGHTA and CDR2 FQGNSA. The CDR3 spans 15 residues. V dropped 4 bases and J dropped 1; count of bases not matched to a gene: 3. The CDR3 sequence is CASSSLAGGSYEQYF. For the CDR3, the DNA is TGTGCCAGCAGCTCCCTAGCGGGGGGATCCTACGAGCAGTACTTC.

This clonotype was seen at least ten times. This chain links TRBV6-1 with TRBJ2-6; possibly TRBD2 for D (7 bases). The CDR3 totals 15 residues. The V and J ends lost 5 bases and 2 bases respectively, with 10 bases between them. Germline V gene lookup returns CDR1 MNHNS and CDR2 SASEGT. Here the CDR3 reads CASSLGGAGANVLTF. The CDR3 DNA reads as TGTGCCAGCAGTCTAGGGGGGGCTGGGGCCAACGTCCTGACTTTC.

This clonotype was found a few times. This chain links TRBV5-1 with TRBJ2-1; the match to TRBD2 covers 10 bases. The CDR3 covers 15 residues. Germline CDR1 reads SGHRS; CDR2 reads YFSETQ. V lost 4 bases and J lost 6; bases outside the gene matches: 7. The CDR3 spells CASSLKAGGINEQFF. The CDR3 nucleotides are TGCGCCAGCAGCCTCAAAGCGGGAGGGATCAATGAGCAGTTCTTC.

The V gene is TRBV4-1, the J gene TRBJ2-3; maybe TRBD2 (7 bases). The DNA end lines up better with TRBJ2-4; the J call may be wrong. The CDR3 spans 17 residues. Germline V gene data show CDR1 as MGHRA and CDR2 as YSYEKL. The CDR3 loop reads CASSRVTARGPTDTQYF. CDR3 coding DNA: TGCGCCAGCAGCCGAGTTACGGCGCGGGGGCCCACAGATACTCAGTACTTC.

This clonotype was counted at least ten times. CDR3 nucleotide sequence: TGCAGTGCCTACTTAGCCTACAATGAGCAGTTCTTC. Amino acids: CSAYLAYNEQFF. This sequence joins TRBV20-1 and TRBJ2-1; no clear D gene. V shed 6 bases and J shed 2 bases, with 8 bases lying between them. The germline gives CDR1 DFQATT, CDR2 SNEGSKA (reference sequence). The CDR3 extends over 12 amino acids.

J is TRBJ2-5 and V is TRBV6-2 or TRBV6-3, with TRBD1 matching over 9 bases. TRBJ2-7 matches the DNA end more closely, so the J call is doubtful. The CDR3 sequence is 14 residues long. Germline CDR1 and CDR2: MNHEY and SVGEGT. The CDR3 coding sequence is TGTGCCAGCAGTATCTGGACAGGGGCCTACGAGCAGTACTTC. Residues: CASSIWTGAYEQYF.

V usage is TRBV6-5 and J usage is TRBJ2-3; no clear D gene. Near its end, the DNA agrees better with TRBJ2-1, so the J call may be wrong. Germline lookup yields CDR1 MNHEY and CDR2 SVGAGI. CDR3 length equals 11 residues. CDR3 region: CASSSGNEQFF. CDR3 bases: TGTGCCAGCAGTTCTGGTAATGAGCAGTTCTTC.

This clonotype came up once. This chain uses TRBV11-2 with TRBJ2-3; D gene unclear. Germline V gene data show CDR1 as SGHAT and CDR2 as FQNNGV. Trimming took 5 bases from V and 9 from J, leaving 21 bases between them. This CDR3 has 15 amino acids. CDR3 sequence (DNA): TGTGCCAGCAGCATCAAAGCTGTAAACACCGAGACGCAGTATTTT. Translating it yields CASSIKAVNTETQYF. The full variable domain, its missing parts supplied by reference TRBV11-2 and TRBJ2-3, is EAGVAQSPRYKIIEKRQSVAFWCNPISGHATLYWYQQILGQGPKLLIQFQNNGVVDDSQLPKDRFSAERLKGVDSTLKIQPAKLEDSAVYLCASSIKAVNTETQYFGPGTRLTVL.

This clonotype was detected only a few times. This may stem from a read error, because a much larger clone lies one nucleotide away. This chain links TRBV27 with TRBJ2-1, with TRBD2 identical over 8 bases. V shed 3 bases, J shed 10 bases, and the junction held 5 bases outside the gene matches. Germline V lookup: CDR1 MNHEY, CDR2 SMNVEV (reference sequence). This CDR3 is built from 13 residues. In nucleotides, the CDR3 is TGTGCCAGCAGTTTGCGGGAGGAATACGAGCAGTTCTTC. It translates to CASSLREEYEQFF.